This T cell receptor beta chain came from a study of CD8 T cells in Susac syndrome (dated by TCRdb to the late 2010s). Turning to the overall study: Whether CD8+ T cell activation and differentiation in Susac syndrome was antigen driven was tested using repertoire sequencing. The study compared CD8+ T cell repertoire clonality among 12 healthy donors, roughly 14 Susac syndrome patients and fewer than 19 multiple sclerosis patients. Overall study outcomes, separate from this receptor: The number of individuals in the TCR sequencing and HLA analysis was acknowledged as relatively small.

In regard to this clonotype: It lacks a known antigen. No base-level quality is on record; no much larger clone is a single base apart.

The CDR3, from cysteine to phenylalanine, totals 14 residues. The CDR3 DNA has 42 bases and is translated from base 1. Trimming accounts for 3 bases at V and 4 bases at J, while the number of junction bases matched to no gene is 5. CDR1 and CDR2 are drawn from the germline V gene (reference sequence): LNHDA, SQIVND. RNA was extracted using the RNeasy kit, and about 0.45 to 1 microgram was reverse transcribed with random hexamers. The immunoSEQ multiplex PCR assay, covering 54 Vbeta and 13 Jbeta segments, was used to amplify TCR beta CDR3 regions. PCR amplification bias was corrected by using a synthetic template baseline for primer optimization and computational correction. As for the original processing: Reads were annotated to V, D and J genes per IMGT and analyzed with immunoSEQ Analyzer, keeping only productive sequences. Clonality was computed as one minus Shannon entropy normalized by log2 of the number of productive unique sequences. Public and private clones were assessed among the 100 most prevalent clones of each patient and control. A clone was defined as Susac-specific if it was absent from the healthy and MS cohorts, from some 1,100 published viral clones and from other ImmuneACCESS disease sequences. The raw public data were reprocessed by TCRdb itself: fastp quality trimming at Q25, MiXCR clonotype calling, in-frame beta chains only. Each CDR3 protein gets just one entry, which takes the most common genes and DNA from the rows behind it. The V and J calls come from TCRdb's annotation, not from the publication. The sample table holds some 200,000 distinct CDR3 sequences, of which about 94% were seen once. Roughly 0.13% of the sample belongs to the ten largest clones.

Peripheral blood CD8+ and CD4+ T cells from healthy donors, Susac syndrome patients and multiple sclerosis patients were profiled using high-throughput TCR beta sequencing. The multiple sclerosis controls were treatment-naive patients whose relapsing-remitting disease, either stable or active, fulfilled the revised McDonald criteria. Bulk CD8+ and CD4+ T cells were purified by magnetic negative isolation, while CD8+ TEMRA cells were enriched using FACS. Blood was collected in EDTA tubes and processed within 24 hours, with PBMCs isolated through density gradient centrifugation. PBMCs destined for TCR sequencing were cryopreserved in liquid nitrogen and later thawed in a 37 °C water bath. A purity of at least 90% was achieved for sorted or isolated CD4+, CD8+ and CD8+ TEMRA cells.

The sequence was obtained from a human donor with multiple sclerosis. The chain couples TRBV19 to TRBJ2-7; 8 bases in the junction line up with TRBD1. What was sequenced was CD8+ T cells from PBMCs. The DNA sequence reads TGTGCCAGTAGTATGTGGCAGGGGGCTTACGAGCAGTACTTC. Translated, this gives CASSMWQGAYEQYF.